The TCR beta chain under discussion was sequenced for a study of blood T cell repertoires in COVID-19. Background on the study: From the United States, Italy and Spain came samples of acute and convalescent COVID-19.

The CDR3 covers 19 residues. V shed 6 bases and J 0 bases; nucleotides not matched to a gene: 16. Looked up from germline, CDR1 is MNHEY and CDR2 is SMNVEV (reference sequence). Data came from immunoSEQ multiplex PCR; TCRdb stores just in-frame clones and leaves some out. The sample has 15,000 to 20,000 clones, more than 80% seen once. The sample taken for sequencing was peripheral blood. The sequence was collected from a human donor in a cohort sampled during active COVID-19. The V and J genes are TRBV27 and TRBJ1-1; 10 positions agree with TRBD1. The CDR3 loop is CASRLYPSGQGPLNTEAFF. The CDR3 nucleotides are TGTGCCAGCAGACTCTATCCTTCGGGACAGGGGCCGCTGAACACTGAAGCTTTCTTT.